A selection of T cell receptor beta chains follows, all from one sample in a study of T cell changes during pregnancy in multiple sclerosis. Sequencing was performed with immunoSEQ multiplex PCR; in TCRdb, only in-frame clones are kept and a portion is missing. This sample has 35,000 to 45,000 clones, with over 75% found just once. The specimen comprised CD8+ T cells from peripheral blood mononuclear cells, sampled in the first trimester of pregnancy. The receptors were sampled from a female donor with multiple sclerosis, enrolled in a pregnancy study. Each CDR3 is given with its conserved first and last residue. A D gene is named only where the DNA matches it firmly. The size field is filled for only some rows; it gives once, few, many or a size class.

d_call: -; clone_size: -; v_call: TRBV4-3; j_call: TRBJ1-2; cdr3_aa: CASSPGTEGVYGYTF; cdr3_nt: TGCGCCAGCAGCCCCGGCACAGAGGGTGTCTATGGCTACACCTTC
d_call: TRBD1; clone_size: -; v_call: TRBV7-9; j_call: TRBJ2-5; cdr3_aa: CASRSRPDRGYETQYF; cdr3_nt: TGTGCCAGCAGATCTAGACCGGACAGGGGATACGAGACCCAGTACTTC
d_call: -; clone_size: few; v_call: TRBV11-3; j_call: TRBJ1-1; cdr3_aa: CASSTQPRGEAFF; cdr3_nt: TGTGCCAGCAGCACCCAACCGCGCGGTGAAGCTTTCTTT
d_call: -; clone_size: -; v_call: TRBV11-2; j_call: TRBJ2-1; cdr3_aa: CASSFGWNEQFF; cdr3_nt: TGTGCCAGCAGCTTCGGGTGGAATGAGCAGTTCTTC
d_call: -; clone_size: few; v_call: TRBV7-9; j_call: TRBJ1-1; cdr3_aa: CASSKSHTEAFF; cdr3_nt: TGTGCCAGCAGTAAGAGCCACACTGAAGCTTTCTTT
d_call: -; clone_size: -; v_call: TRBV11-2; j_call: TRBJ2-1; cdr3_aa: CASSSTVFYNEQFF; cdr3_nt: TGTGCCAGCAGCTCGACAGTGTTCTACAATGAGCAGTTCTTC
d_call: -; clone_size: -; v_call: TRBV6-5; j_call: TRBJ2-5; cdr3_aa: CATFEGAKETQYF; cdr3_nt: TGTGCCACCTTTGAAGGGGCCAAGGAGACCCAGTACTTC
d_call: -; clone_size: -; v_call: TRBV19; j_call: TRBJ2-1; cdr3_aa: CASSIQDSSYNEQFF; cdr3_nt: TGTGCCAGTAGTATCCAAGATAGCTCCTACAATGAGCAGTTCTTC
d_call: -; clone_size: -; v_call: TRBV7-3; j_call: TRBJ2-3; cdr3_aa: CASSPEAADTQYF; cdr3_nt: TGTGCCAGCAGCCCGGAGGCCGCAGATACGCAGTATTTT
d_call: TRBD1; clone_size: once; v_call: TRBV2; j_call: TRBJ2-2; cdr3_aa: CASSDTGTDRGTGELFF; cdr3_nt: TGTGCCAGCAGTGACACCGGGACAGACAGAGGAACCGGGGAGCTGTTTTTT
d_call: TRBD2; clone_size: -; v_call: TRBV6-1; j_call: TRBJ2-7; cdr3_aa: CASSDSTSGPLRDEQYF; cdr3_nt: TGTGCCAGCAGTGATTCAACTAGCGGGCCGCTTCGGGACGAGCAGTACTTC
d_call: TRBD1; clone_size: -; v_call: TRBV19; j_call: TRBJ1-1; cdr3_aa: CASSMDRADTEAFF; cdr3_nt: TGTGCCAGTAGTATGGACAGGGCGGACACTGAAGCTTTCTTT
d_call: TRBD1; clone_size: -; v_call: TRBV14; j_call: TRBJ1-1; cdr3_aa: CASSPQGVTEAFF; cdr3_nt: TGTGCCAGCAGCCCTCAGGGGGTAACTGAAGCTTTCTTT
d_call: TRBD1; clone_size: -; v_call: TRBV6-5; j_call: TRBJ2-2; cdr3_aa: CASSYSTDRDTGELFF; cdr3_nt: TGTGCCAGCAGTTACTCGACGGACAGGGACACCGGGGAGCTGTTTTTT
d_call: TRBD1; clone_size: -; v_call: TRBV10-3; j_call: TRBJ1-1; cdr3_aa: CAISKRTGVNTEAFF; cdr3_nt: TGTGCCATCAGTAAGCGGACAGGGGTGAACACTGAAGCTTTCTTT
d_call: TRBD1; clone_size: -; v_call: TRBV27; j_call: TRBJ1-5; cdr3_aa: CASSRWTGDSNQPQHF; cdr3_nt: TGTGCCAGCAGTCGGTGGACAGGGGATAGCAATCAGCCCCAGCATTTT
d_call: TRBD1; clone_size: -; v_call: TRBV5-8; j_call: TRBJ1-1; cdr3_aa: CASSHLGGSGTEAFF; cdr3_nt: TGTGCCAGCAGCCATCTAGGGGGCTCAGGGACTGAAGCTTTCTTT
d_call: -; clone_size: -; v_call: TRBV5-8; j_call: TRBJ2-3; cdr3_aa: CASSVRGAQDTQYF; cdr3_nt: TGTGCCAGCAGCGTCAGGGGCGCCCAAGATACGCAGTATTTT
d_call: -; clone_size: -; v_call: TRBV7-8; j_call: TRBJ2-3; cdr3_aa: CASRPRVGTDTQYF; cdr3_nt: TGTGCCAGCAGACCACGAGTGGGCACAGATACGCAGTATTTT
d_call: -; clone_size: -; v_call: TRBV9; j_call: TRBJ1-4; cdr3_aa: CASSPWGGTTNEKLFF; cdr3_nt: TGTGCCAGCAGCCCTTGGGGGGGGACAACTAATGAAAAACTGTTTTTT
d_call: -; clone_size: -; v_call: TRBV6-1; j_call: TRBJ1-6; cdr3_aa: CASSADSALKSPLHF; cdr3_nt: TGTGCCAGCAGTGCGGACAGCGCTTTGAAATCACCCCTCCACTTT
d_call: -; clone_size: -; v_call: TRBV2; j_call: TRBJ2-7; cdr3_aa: CASSGIAVTSEQYF; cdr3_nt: TGTGCCAGCAGCGGAATTGCGGTCACTTCCGAGCAGTACTTC
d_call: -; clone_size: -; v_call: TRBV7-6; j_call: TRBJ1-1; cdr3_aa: CASSFGGGGTEAFF; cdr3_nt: TGTGCCAGCAGCTTCGGCGGGGGGGGCACTGAAGCTTTCTTT
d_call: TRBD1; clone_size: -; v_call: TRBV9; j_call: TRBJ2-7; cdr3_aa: CASSVYGTGVYEQYF; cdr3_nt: TGTGCCAGCAGCGTATACGGGACAGGGGTCTACGAGCAGTACTTC
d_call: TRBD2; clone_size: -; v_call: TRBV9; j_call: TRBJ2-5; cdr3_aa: CASRGGSQETQYF; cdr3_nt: TGTGCCAGCAGGGGAGGGAGCCAAGAGACCCAGTACTTC
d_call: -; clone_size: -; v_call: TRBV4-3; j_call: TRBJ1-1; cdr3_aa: CASSQGAGPNTEAFF; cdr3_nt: TGCGCCAGCAGCCAAGGTGCTGGGCCGAACACTGAAGCTTTCTTT
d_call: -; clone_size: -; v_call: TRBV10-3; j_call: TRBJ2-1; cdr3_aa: CAISETGYNEQFF; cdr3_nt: TGTGCCATCAGTGAGACAGGTTACAATGAGCAGTTCTTC
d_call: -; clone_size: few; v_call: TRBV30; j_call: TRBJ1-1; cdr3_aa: CAWRANTEAFF; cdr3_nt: TGTGCCTGGAGAGCGAACACTGAAGCTTTCTTT
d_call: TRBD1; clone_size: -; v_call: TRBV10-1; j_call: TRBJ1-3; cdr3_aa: CAQDVGTGPRYGNTIYF; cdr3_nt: TGCGCCCAAGATGTAGGGACAGGTCCTCGATACGGAAACACCATATATTTT
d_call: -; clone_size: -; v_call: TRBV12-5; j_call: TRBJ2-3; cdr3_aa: CASGYQALDTQYF; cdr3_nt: TGTGCTAGTGGTTACCAAGCGTTAGATACGCAGTATTTT
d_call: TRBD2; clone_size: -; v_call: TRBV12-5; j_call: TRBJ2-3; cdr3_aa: CASDGGGDTQYF; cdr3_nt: TGTGCTAGTGACGGGGGGGGAGATACGCAGTATTTT
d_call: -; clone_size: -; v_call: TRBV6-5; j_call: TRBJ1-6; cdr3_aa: CASSYSGTRYNSPLHF; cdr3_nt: TGTGCCAGCAGTTACAGCGGGACTCGCTATAATTCACCCCTCCACTTT
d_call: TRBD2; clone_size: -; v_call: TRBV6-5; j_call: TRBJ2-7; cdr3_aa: CASSGEGTVYEQYF; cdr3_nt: TGTGCCAGCAGTGGGGAGGGGACGGTCTACGAGCAGTACTTC
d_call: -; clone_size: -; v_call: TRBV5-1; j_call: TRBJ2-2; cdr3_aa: CASSLGAGELFF; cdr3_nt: TGCGCCAGCAGCTTGGGAGCCGGGGAGCTGTTTTTT
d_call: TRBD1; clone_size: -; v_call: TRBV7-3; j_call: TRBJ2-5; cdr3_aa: CASSLNRGRGETQYF; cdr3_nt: TGTGCCAGCAGCTTAAACAGGGGGCGTGGGGAGACCCAGTACTTC
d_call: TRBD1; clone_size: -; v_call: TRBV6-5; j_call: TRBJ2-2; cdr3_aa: CASSGTGETGELFF; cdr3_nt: TGTGCCAGCAGTGGGACAGGAGAAACCGGGGAGCTGTTTTTT
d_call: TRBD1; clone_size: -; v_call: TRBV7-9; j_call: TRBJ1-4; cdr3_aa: CASSPPRQGTNEKLFF; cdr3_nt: TGTGCCAGCAGCCCACCTCGACAGGGAACTAATGAAAAACTGTTTTTT
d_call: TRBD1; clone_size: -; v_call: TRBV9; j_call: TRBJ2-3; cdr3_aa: CASSVDDRGYTDTQYF; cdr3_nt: TGTGCCAGCAGCGTAGACGACAGGGGCTACACAGATACGCAGTATTTT
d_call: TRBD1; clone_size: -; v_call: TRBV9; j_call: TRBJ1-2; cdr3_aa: CASSGQGVGGYTF; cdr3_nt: TGTGCCAGCAGCGGGCAGGGGGTAGGCGGCTACACCTTC
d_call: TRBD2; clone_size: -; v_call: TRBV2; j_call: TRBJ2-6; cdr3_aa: CASRGETGANVLTF; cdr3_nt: TGTGCCTCTCGGGGGGAAACTGGGGCCAACGTCCTGACTTTC
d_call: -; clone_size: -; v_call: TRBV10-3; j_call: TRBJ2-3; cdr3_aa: CAISESMWGGAITDTQYF; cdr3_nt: TGTGCCATCAGTGAGTCGATGTGGGGGGGGGCGATCACAGATACGCAGTATTTT
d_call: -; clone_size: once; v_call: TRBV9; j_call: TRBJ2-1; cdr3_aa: CASSVDGVPYNEQFF; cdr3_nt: TGTGCCAGCAGCGTAGATGGAGTCCCATACAATGAGCAGTTCTTC
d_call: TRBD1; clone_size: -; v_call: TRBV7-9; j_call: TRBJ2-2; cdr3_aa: CASSLGQGDTGELFF; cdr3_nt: TGTGCCAGCAGCTTGGGACAGGGCGACACCGGGGAGCTGTTTTTT
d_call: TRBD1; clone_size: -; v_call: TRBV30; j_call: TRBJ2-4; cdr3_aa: CAWSVSGTGRVALAKNIQYF; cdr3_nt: TGTGCCTGGAGTGTCTCCGGGACAGGGCGGGTAGCACTAGCCAAAAACATTCAGTACTTC
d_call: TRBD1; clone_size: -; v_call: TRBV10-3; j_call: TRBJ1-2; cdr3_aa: CASRAYRGPKQGYTF; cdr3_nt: TGTGCCAGCAGAGCATACAGGGGCCCCAAGCAGGGCTACACCTTC
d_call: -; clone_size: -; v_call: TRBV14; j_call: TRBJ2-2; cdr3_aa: CASSQEAFGIGELFF; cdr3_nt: TGTGCCAGCAGCCAAGAGGCTTTTGGTATCGGGGAGCTGTTTTTT
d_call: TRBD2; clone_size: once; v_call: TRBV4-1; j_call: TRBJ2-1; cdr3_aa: CASSLGTSGNEQFF; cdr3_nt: TGCGCCAGCAGCCTTGGGACTAGCGGAAATGAGCAGTTCTTC
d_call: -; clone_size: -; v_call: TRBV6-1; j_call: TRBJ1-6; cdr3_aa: CASSEVQERSPLHF; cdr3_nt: TGTGCCAGCAGTGAAGTACAGGAGCGTTCACCCCTCCACTTT
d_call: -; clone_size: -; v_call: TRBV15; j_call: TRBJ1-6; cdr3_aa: CATSPSRQSSYNSPLHF; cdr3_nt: TGTGCCACCAGCCCTTCGCGGCAGAGCTCCTATAATTCACCCCTCCACTTT
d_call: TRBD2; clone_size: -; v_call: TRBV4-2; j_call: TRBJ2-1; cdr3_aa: CASSQEASSGGLLGEQFF; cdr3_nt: TGTGCCAGCAGCCAAGAGGCGAGTAGCGGGGGCCTTTTAGGTGAGCAGTTCTTC
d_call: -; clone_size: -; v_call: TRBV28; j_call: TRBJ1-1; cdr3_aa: CASSLRGSRVTEAFF; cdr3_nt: TGTGCCAGCAGTTTAAGGGGATCCAGGGTCACCGAAGCTTTCTTT
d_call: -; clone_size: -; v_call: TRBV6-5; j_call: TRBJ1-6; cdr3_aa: CASSYKGQGYPLHF; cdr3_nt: TGTGCCAGCAGTTACAAAGGACAAGGTTACCCCCTCCACTTT
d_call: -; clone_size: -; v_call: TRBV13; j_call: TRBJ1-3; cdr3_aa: CASSSPGDSGNTIYF; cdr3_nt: TGTGCCAGCAGCTCCCCCGGGGACTCTGGAAACACCATATATTTT
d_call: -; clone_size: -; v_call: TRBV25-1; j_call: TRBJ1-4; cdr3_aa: CASSAFDNPTNEKLFF; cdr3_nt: TGTGCCAGCAGTGCATTTGACAACCCAACTAATGAAAAACTGTTTTTT
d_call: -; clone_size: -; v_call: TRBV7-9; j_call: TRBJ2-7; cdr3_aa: CASSPEGGYFYEQYF; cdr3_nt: TGTGCCAGCAGCCCCGAGGGAGGCTATTTCTACGAGCAGTACTTC
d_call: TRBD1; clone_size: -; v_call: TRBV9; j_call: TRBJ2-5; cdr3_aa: CASSATGGQETQYF; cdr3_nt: TGTGCCAGCAGCGCAACAGGGGGTCAAGAGACCCAGTACTTC
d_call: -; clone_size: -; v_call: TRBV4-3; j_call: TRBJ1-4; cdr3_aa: CASSHHRSGNEKLFF; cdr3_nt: TGCGCCAGCAGCCACCACAGGAGCGGGAATGAAAAACTGTTTTTT
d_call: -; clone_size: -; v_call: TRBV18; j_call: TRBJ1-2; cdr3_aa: CASSPSANYGYTF; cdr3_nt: TGTGCCAGCTCACCGTCCGCGAACTATGGCTACACCTTC
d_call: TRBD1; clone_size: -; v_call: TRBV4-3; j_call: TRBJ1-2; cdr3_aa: CASSSRTGNIYGYTF; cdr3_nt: TGCGCCAGCAGCTCACGGACAGGAAACATATATGGCTACACCTTC
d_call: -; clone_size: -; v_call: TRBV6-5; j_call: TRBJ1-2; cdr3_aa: CASSYLQQGDGYTF; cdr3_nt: TGTGCCAGCAGTTACTTACAACAGGGAGATGGCTACACCTTC